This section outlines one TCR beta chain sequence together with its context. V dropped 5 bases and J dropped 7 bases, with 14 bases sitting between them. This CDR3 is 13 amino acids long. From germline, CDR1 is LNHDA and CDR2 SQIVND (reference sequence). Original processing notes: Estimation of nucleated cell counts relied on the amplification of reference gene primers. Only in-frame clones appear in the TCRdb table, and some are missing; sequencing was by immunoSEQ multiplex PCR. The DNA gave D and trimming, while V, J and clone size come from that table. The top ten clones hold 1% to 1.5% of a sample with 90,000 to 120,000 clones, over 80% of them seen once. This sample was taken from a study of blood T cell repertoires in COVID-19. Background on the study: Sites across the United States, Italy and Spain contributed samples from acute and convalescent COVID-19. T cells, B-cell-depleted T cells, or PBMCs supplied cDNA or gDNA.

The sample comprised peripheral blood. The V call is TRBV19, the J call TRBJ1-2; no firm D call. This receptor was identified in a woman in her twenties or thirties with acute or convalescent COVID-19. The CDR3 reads CASSPRVESGYTF. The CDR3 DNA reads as TGTGCCAGTAGTCCCCGGGTCGAGAGTGGCTACACCTTC.